Shown below are 8 T cell receptor beta chains from a single sample sequenced in a study of shared clonotypes between healthy human individuals. TCRdb's copy holds only in-frame clones and misses some; the assay was immunoSEQ multiplex PCR. The sample yields 2 million to 3 million clones, over 85% seen once. The source material was naive CD4+ T cells from PBMCs. Specified subset: CD45RA+ positively selected. These receptors originate from a young man in good health. Some clones in this sample may be carry-over from other donors' samples.

This clone was recorded once. The chain combines TRBV28 with TRBJ2-3, with D possibly matching TRBD1 (5 bases). In germline, CDR1 is MDHEN, CDR2 SYDVKM. The CDR3 has 14 residues. The V end was cut by 5 bases, the J end by 2 bases, with 11 bases between. CDR3 coding DNA: TGTGCCAGCAGTCCCTCGGACAACACAGATACGCAGTATTTT. This sequence encodes CASSPSDNTDTQYF. Complete variable domain (other parts from reference TRBV28 and TRBJ2-3): DVKVTQSSRYLVKRTGEKVFLECVQDMDHENMFWYRQDPGLGLRLIYFSYDVKMKEKGDIPEGYSVSREKKERFSLILESASTNQTSMYLCASSPSDNTDTQYFGPGTRLTVL.

This chain connects TRBV5-1 to TRBJ1-2; possibly TRBD1 for D (6 bases). In germline, CDR1 is SGHRS, CDR2 YFSETQ. V lost 0 bases and J 7 bases, leaving 13 bases between the germline ends. CDR3 size: 14 residues. CDR3 bases: TGCGCCAGCAGCTTGGAGGGGACACCCGCTGGCTACACCTTC. This encodes CASSLEGTPAGYTF.

This sequence joins TRBV7-3 and TRBJ2-6; 10 bases are shared with TRBD1. V was pared by 4 bases and J by 4 bases, with 7 bases of the junction left unmatched. Germline V gene data show CDR1 as SGHTA and CDR2 as FQGTGA. This CDR3 is built from 17 residues. This CDR3 is CASSSPTGGAGANVLTF. The CDR3 DNA follows: TGTGCCAGCAGCTCCCCGACAGGGGGCGCCGGGGCCAACGTCCTGACTTTC.

The J gene is TRBJ2-5, the V gene TRBV4-2, with 11 bases identical to TRBD1. The end of the DNA aligns better with TRBJ2-7, so the J call may be wrong. This CDR3 comprises 15 residues. The V gene's germline CDR1 is LGHNA and CDR2 YNFKEQ. Here the CDR3 DNA reads TGTGCCAGCAGCCAGGACAGGGGGCGGACCTACGAGCAGTACTTC. Its translation is CASSQDRGRTYEQYF.

This chain joins TRBV28 and TRBJ1-2; D may be TRBD1 (5 bases). The CDR3 is made up of 17 amino acids. CDR1 MDHEN and CDR2 SYDVKM come from the germline V gene. Deletions cut 5 bases from V and 1 base from J, with 20 bases between. In DNA, the CDR3 is TGTGCCAGCAGTCCGGGACTGAGGTTTGGAGGTAACTATGGCTACACCTTC. This codes for CASSPGLRFGGNYGYTF.

V usage is TRBV5-1 and J usage is TRBJ2-3; maybe TRBD1 (7 bases). The CDR3 contains 14 residues. Trimming stripped 5 bases from V and 5 bases from J, with 15 bases between. Germline CDR1 SGHRS, CDR2 YFSETQ. CDR3: CASSKQGRQDTQYF. The DNA of the CDR3 is TGCGCCAGCAGTAAACAGGGGAGGCAAGATACGCAGTATTTT.

A remark on this clone: This specimen includes other DNA sequences encoding the same CDR3. The chain is built from TRBV5-1 and TRBJ2-2; tentative D call: TRBD1 (6 bases). V was cut by 2 bases and J by 5 bases, with 7 bases left in between. Per the germline V gene, CDR1 is SGHRS and CDR2 is YFSETQ. The length of the CDR3 is 13 residues. The chain's CDR3 is CASSFQGTGELFF. CDR3 coding DNA: TGCGCCAGCAGCTTTCAGGGGACCGGGGAGCTGTTTTTT. Filled out from reference TRBV5-1 and TRBJ2-2, the complete variable domain reads KAGVTQTPRYLIKTRGQQVTLSCSPISGHRSVSWYQQTPGQGLQFLFEYFSETQRNKGNFPGRFSGRQFSNSRSEMNVSTLELGDSALYLCASSFQGTGELFFGEGSRLTVL.

As to this clone: In the same sample, other DNA sequences code for this CDR3. This rearrangement joins TRBV19 to TRBJ2-7; tentatively, D is TRBD1 (5 bases). The CDR3 is 13 amino acids. The ends were cut back, 5 bases at V and 2 bases at J, with 10 bases in the middle. The germline V gene has CDR1 LNHDA and CDR2 SQIVND (reference sequence). The CDR3 coding sequence is TGTGCCAGTAGTGTCACAGGAACCTACGAGCAGTACTTC. Protein: CASSVTGTYEQYF. Filled out from reference TRBV19 and TRBJ2-7, the complete variable domain reads DGGITQSPKYLFRKEGQNVTLSCEQNLNHDAMYWYRQDPGQGLRLIYYSQIVNDFQKGDIAEGYSVSREKKESFPLTVTSAQKNPTAFYLCASSVTGTYEQYFGPGTRLTVT.